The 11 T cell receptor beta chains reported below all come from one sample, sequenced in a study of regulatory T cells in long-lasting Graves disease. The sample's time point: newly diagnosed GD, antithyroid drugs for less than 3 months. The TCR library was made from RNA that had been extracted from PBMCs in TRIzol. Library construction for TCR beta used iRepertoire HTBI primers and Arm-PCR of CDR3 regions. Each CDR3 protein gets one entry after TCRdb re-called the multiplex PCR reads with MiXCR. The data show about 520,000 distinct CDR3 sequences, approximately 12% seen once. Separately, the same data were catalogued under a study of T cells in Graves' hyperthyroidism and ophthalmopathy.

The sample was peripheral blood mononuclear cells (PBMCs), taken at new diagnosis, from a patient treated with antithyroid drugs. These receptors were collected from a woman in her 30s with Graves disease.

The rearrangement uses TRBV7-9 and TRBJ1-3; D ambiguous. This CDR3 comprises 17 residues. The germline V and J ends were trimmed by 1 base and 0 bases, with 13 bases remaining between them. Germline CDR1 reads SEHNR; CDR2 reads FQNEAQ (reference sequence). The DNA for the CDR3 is TGTGCCAGCAGCTTAGTCTCCTCAGAGTTCTCTGGAAACACCATATATTTT. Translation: CASSLVSSEFSGNTIYF.

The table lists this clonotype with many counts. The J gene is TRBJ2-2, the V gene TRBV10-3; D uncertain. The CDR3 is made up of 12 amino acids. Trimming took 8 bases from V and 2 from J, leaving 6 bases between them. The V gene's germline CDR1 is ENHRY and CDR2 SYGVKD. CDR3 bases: TGTGCCATCTCAGCTAACACCGGGGAGCTGTTTTTT. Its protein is CAISANTGELFF.

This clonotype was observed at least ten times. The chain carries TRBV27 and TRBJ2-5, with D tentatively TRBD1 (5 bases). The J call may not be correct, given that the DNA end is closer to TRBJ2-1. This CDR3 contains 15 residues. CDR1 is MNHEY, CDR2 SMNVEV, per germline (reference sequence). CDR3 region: CASSLIQASNNEQFF. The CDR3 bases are TGTGCCAGCAGTTTAATACAGGCCTCGAACAATGAGCAGTTCTTC.

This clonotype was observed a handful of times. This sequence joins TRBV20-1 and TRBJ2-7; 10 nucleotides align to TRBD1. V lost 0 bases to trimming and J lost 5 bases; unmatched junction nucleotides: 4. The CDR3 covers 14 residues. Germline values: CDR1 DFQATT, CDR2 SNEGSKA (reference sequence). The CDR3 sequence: CSARDLTGGDEQYF. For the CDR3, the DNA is TGCAGTGCTAGAGATCTGACAGGGGGCGACGAGCAGTACTTC.

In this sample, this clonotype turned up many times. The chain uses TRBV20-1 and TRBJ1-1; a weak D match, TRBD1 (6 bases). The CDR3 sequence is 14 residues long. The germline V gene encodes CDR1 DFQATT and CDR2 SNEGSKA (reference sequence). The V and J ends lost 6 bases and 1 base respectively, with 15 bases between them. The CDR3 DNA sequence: TGCAGTGCGTTACAGGGTTCGGGGAACACTGAAGCTTTCTTT. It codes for CSALQGSGNTEAFF.

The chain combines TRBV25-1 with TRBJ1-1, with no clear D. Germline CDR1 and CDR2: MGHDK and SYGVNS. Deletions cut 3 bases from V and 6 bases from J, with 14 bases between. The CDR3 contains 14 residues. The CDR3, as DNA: TGTGCCAGCAGTGACGTGGGAGCCCTCCCTGAAGCTTTCTTT. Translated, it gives CASSDVGALPEAFF.

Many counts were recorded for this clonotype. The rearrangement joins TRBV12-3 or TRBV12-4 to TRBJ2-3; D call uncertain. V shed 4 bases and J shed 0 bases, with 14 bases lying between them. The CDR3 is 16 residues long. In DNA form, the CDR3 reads TGTGCCAGCAGTTATGGGCAGGTCCCTAGCACAGATACGCAGTATTTT. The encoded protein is CASSYGQVPSTDTQYF.

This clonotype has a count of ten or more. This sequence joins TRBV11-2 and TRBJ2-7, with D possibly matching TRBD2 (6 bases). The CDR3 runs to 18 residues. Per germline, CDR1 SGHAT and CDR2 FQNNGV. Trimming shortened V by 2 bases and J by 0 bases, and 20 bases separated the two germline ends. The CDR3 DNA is TGTGCCAGCAGCTTAACGAGGGTTTCGCGGGACTTCTCCTACGAGCAGTACTTC. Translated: CASSLTRVSRDFSYEQYF.

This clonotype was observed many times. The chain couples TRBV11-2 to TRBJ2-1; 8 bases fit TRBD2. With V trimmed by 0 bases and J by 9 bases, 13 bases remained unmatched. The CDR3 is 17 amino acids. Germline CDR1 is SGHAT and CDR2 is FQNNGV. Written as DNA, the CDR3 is TGTGCCAGCAGCTTAGATTGGCGGGGGGCGAGATTATCTGAGCAGTTCTTC. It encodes CASSLDWRGARLSEQFF.

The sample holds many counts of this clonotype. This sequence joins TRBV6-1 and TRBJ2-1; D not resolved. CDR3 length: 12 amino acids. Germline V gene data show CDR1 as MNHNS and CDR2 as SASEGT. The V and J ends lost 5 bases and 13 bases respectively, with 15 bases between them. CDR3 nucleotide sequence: TGTGCCAGCAGTCGCATTTCGTACGGACAGTTCTTC. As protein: CASSRISYGQFF.

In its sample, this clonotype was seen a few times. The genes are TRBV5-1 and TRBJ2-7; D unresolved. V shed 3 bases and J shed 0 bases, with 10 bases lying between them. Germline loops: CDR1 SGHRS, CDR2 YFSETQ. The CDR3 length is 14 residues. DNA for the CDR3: TGCGCCAGCAGCTCGACCCTTACCTCCTACGAGCAGTACTTC. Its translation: CASSSTLTSYEQYF.